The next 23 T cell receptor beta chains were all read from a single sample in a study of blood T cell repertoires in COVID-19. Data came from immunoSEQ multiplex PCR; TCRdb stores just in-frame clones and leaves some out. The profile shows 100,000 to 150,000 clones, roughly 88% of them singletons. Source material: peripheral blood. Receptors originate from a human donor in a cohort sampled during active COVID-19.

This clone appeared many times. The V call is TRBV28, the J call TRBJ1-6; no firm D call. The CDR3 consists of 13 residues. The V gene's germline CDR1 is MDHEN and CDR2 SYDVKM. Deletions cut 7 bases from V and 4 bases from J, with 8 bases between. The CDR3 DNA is TGTGCCAGCATGCGGGCATATAATTCACCCCTCCACTTT. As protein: CASMRAYNSPLHF.

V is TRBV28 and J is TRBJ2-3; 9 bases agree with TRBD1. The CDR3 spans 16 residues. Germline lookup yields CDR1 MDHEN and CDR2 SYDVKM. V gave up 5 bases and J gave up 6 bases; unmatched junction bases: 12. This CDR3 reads CASSVTGTGKRDTQYF. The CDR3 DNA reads TGTGCCAGCAGTGTAACCGGGACAGGGAAGCGGGATACGCAGTATTTT. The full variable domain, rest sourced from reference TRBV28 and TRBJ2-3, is DVKVTQSSRYLVKRTGEKVFLECVQDMDHENMFWYRQDPGLGLRLIYFSYDVKMKEKGDIPEGYSVSREKKERFSLILESASTNQTSMYLCASSVTGTGKRDTQYFGPGTRLTVL.

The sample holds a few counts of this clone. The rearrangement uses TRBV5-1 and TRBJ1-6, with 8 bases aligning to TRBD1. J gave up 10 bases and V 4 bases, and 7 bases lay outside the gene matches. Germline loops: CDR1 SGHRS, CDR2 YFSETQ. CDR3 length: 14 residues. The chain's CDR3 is CASSAGQGTSPLHF. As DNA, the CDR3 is TGCGCCAGCAGCGCAGGACAGGGAACGTCACCCCTCCACTTT.

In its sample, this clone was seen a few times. CDR3 loop: CASSRTGNDYGYTF. The CDR3 bases are TGTGCCAGCAGTCGGACAGGGAACGACTATGGCTACACCTTC. The chain joins TRBV27 to TRBJ1-2, with 8 bases aligning to TRBD1. The CDR3 covers 14 residues. In germline, CDR1 is MNHEY, CDR2 SMNVEV (reference sequence). Germline trimming cut 5 bases from V and 3 bases from J; bases unmatched to any gene: 5.

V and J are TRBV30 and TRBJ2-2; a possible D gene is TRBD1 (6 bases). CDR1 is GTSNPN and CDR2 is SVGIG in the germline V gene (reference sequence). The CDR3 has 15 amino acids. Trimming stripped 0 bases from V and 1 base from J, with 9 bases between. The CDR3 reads CAWSVAQGNTGELFF. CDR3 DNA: TGTGCCTGGAGTGTTGCACAGGGGAACACCGGGGAGCTGTTTTTT.

The CDR3 spells CASSPVYSGANVLTF. The CDR3 region has the DNA TGCGCCAGCAGCCCCGTTTACTCTGGGGCCAACGTCCTGACTTTC. The chain carries TRBV5-1 and TRBJ2-6, with unresolved D. V was cut by 4 bases and J by 0 bases, with 8 bases left in between. The CDR3 spans 15 residues. Germline CDR1 reads SGHRS; CDR2 reads YFSETQ.

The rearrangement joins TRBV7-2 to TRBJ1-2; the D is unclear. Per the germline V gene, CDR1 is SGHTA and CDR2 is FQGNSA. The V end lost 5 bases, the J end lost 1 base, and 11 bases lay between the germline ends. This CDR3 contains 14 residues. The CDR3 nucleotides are TGTGCCAGCAGCCTCCATACAGTTAACTATGGCTACACCTTC. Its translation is CASSLHTVNYGYTF.

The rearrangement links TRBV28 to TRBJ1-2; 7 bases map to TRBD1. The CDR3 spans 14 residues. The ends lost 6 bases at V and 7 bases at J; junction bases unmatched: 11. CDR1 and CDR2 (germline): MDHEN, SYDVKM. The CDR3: CASRLDRVHSGYTF. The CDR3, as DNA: TGTGCCAGCAGGCTTGACAGGGTTCATTCTGGCTACACCTTC.

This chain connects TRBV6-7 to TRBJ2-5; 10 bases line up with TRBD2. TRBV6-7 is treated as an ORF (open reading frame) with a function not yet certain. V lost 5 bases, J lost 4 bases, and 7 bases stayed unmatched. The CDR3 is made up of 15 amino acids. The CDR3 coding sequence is TGTGCCAGCAGTCCAGGGCTAGCGGGAGCAGAGACCCAGTACTTC. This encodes CASSPGLAGAETQYF.

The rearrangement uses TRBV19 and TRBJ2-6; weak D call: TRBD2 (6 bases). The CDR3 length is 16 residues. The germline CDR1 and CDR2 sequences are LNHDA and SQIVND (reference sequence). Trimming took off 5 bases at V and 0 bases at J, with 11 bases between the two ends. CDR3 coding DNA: TGTGCCAGTAGTTTTTCGCGGGACTCTGGGGCCAACGTCCTGACTTTC. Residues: CASSFSRDSGANVLTF.

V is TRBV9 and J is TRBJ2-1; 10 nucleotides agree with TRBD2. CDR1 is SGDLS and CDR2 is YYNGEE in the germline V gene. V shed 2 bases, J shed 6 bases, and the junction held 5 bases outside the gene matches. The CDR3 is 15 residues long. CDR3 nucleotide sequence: TGTGCCAGCAGCGTGGGGACTAGCGCCTCCAATGAGCAGTTCTTC. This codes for CASSVGTSASNEQFF.

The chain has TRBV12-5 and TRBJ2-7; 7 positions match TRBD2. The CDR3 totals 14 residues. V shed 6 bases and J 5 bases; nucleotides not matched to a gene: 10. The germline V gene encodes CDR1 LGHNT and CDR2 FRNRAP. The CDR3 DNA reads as TGTGCTAGTGGCTACGGGAGGCCGGGGGACGAGCAGTACTTC. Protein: CASGYGRPGDEQYF.

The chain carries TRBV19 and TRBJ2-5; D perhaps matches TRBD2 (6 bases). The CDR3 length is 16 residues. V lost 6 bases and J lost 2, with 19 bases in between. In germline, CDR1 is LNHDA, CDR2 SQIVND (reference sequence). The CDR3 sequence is CASSRGGAGEQETQYF. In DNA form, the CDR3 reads TGTGCCAGTAGCCGAGGCGGGGCGGGCGAGCAAGAGACCCAGTACTTC.

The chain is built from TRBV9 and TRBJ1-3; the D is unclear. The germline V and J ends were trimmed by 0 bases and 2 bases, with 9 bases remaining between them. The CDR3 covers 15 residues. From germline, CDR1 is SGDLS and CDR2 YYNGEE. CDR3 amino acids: CASSVASGTGNTIYF. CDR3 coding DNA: TGTGCCAGCAGCGTAGCTTCAGGAACTGGAAACACCATATATTTT.

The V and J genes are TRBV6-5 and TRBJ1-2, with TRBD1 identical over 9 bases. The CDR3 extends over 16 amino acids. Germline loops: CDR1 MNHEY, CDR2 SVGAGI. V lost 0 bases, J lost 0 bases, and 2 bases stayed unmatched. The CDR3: CASSYSGTGPNYGYTF. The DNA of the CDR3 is TGTGCCAGCAGTTACTCGGGGACAGGGCCTAACTATGGCTACACCTTC.

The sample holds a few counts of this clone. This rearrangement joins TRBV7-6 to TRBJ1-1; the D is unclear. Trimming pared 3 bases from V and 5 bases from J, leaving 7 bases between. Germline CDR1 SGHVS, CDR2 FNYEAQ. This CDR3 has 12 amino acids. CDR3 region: CASSFEGTEAFF. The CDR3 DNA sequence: TGTGCCAGCAGCTTCGAGGGAACTGAAGCTTTCTTT. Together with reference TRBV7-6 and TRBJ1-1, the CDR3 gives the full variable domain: GAGVSQSPRYKVTKRGQDVALRCDPISGHVSLYWYRQALGQGPEFLTYFNYEAQQDKSGLPNDRFSAERPEGSISTLTIQRTEQRDSAMYRCASSFEGTEAFFGQGTRLTVV.

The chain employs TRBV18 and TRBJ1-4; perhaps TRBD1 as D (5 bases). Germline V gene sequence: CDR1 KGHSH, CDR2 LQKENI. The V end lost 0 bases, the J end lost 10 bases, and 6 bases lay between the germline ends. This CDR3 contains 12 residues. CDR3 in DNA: TGTGCCAGCTCACCACCGGGGGGAAAACTGTTTTTT. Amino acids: CASSPPGGKLFF.

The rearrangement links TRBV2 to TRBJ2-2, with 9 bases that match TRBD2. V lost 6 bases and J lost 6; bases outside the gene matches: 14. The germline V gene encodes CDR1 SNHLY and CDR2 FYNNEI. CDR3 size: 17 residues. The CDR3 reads CASRTFFTSGRAGELFF. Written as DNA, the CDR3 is TGTGCCAGCAGAACATTTTTTACTAGCGGGCGGGCCGGGGAGCTGTTTTTT.

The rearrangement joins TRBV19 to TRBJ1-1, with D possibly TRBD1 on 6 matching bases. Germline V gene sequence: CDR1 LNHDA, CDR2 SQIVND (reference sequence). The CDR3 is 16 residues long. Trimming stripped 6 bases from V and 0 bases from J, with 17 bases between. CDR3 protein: CASRGRGPFMNTEAFF. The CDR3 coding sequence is TGTGCCAGTAGGGGCAGGGGCCCATTTATGAACACTGAAGCTTTCTTT.

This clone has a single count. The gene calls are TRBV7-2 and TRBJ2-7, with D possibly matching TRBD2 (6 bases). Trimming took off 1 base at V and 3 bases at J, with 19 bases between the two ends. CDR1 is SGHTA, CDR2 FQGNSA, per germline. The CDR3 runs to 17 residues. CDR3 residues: CASSLDGGPPGFYEQYF. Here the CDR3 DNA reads TGTGCCAGCAGCTTAGACGGAGGGCCCCCCGGTTTCTACGAGCAGTACTTC.

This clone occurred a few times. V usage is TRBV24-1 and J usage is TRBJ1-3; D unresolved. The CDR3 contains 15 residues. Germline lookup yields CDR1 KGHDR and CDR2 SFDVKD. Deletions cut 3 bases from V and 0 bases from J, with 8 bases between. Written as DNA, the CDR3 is TGTGCCACCAGTGATAGCCTCGGCTCTGGAAACACCATATATTTT. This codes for CATSDSLGSGNTIYF.

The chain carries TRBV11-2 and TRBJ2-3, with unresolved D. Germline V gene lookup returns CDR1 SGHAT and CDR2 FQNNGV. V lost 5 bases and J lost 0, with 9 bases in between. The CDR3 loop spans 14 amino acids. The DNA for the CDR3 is TGTGCCAGCAGCCAGTTGACTAGCACAGATACGCAGTATTTT. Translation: CASSQLTSTDTQYF.

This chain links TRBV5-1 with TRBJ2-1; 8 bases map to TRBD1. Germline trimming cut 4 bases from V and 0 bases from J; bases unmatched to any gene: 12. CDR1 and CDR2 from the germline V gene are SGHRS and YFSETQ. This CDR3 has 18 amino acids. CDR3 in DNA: TGCGCCAGCAGCAGTGGGACAGGAGCCATCATCTCCTACAATGAGCAGTTCTTC. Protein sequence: CASSSGTGAIISYNEQFF.